This TCR beta chain is drawn from a study of ipilimumab plus nivolumab after autologous stem cell transplantation. Sequencing was performed with immunoSEQ multiplex PCR; in TCRdb, only in-frame clones are kept and a portion is missing. The table records about 12,000 clones, under 80% of them present only once. This CDR3 is 12 amino acids long. With 0 bases removed from V and 8 bases from J, the gap between germline ends came to 8 bases. From germline, CDR1 is SGHNT and CDR2 YYREEE (reference sequence). The sample consisted of PBMCs, taken in a trial of ipilimumab plus nivolumab as post-transplant consolidation. This sequence originates from a male donor with multiple myeloma. The J gene is TRBJ1-2, the V gene TRBV5-4; possibly TRBD1 for D (5 bases). CDR3 amino acids: CASSLEGRGYTF. CDR3 DNA sequence: TGTGCCAGCAGCTTGGAGGGGAGAGGCTACACCTTC.